This T cell receptor (beta chain) was documented in a study of T cells in localized non-small cell lung cancer. Profiled with immunoSEQ multiplex PCR; TCRdb holds only in-frame clones, not every one. This table holds about 59,000 clones, about nine tenths found once. V gave up 4 bases and J gave up 0 bases, with 9 bases separating them. Germline V gene data show CDR1 as SEHNR and CDR2 as FQNEAQ (reference sequence). The CDR3 sequence is 15 residues long. The sample here was peripheral blood, taken before any cancer treatment. The genes are TRBV7-9 and TRBJ2-2; the D is unclear. The sequence was collected from a man aged 40-75 years with stage I lung adenocarcinoma. The CDR3 nucleotides read TGTGCCAGCAGCTCTCGACTTGCGAACACCGGGGAGCTGTTTTTT. Residues: CASSSRLANTGELFF.